In its sample, the clone carrying this TCR beta chain was seen once. The V gene's germline CDR1 is SGHNT and CDR2 YYREEE (reference sequence). Trimming cost V 4 bases and J 1 base; bases outside gene matches: 7. This CDR3 region has 15 residues. These data originate in a study of blood T cell repertoires in COVID-19. Study at large: PBMCs, B-cell-depleted T cells, or T cells provided the cDNA or gDNA that made up the material.

TCRdb's copy holds only in-frame clones and misses some; the assay was immunoSEQ multiplex PCR. The sample lists 200,000 to 250,000 clones, 80% occurring once. Sequencing was done on a sample of PBMCs or T cells enriched from blood (not recorded which). The source is a man aged 30-40 years with acute COVID-19. The chain combines TRBV5-4 with TRBJ1-2; 7 bases are shared with TRBD1. The chain's CDR3 is CASSTPGQFNYGYTF. For the CDR3, the DNA is TGTGCCAGCAGCACTCCGGGACAGTTTAACTATGGCTACACCTTC.